Presented here are 8 T cell receptor beta chains from one specimen sequenced in a study of blood T cell repertoires in COVID-19. Libraries were prepared by immunoSEQ multiplex PCR; TCRdb keeps only in-frame clonotypes and omits some of them. The table records some 200,000 clones, 80% to 90% of them present only once. Sequencing used PBMCs or T cells enriched from blood (not recorded which). These receptors all stem from a man in his forties or fifties who had recovered from COVID-19.

The CDR3 sequence: CASSLGPRMNTEAFF. As DNA, the CDR3 is TGTGCCAGCAGCCTTGGCCCCCGTATGAACACTGAAGCTTTCTTT. The chain carries TRBV5-5 and TRBJ1-1; no definite D call. The CDR3 spans 15 residues. In germline, CDR1 is SGHKS, CDR2 YYEKEE (reference sequence). Deletions cut 4 bases from V and 0 bases from J, with 13 bases between.

This clone was observed a single time. The V gene is TRBV4-1, the J gene TRBJ2-5; D not certain. V was cut by 1 base and J by 8 bases, with 14 bases left in between. This CDR3 contains 14 residues. The V gene's germline CDR1 is MGHRA and CDR2 YSYEKL. CDR3 residues: CASSQGVAPDTQYF. CDR3 nucleotide sequence: TGCGCCAGCAGCCAAGGGGTAGCTCCAGATACCCAGTACTTC.

The genes are TRBV28 and TRBJ1-6; tentative D call: TRBD1 (6 bases). CDR1 is MDHEN and CDR2 is SYDVKM in the germline V gene. CDR3 size: 14 residues. Deletions cut 10 bases from V and 0 bases from J, with 10 bases between. The CDR3 spells CATPGDSYNSPLHF. The CDR3 region has the DNA TGTGCCACCCCAGGGGACTCCTATAATTCACCCCTCCACTTT.

The gene calls are TRBV19 and TRBJ2-6; D is uncertain. Germline V gene data show CDR1 as LNHDA and CDR2 as SQIVND (reference sequence). This CDR3 region has 15 residues. Trimming removed 2 bases from V and 0 bases from J, with 5 bases in between. CDR3 amino acids: CASSITSSGANVLTF. CDR3 coding DNA: TGTGCCAGTAGTATAACCAGCTCTGGGGCCAACGTCCTGACTTTC.

The genes are TRBV24-1 and TRBJ2-2; D gene uncertain. Germline V lookup: CDR1 KGHDR, CDR2 SFDVKD. This CDR3 has 16 amino acids. V gave up 1 base and J gave up 1 base, with 9 bases separating them. CDR3 bases: TGTGCCACCAGTGATTTTAGCTTCGGGAACACCGGGGAGCTGTTTTTT. It translates to CATSDFSFGNTGELFF.

This chain joins TRBV7-3 and TRBJ2-5; 10 bases align to TRBD1. This CDR3 contains 15 residues. Germline lookup yields CDR1 SGHTA and CDR2 FQGTGA. The V segment lost 5 bases and the J segment 2 bases; nucleotides outside the gene matches: 5. The CDR3 coding sequence is TGTGCCAGCAGCCCCAGGACAGGGGGACAAGAGACCCAGTACTTC. Translation gives CASSPRTGGQETQYF. Variable domain in full (rest from reference TRBV7-3 and TRBJ2-5): GAGVSQTPSNKVTEKGKYVELRCDPISGHTALYWYRQSLGQGPEFLIYFQGTGAADDSGLPNDRFFAVRPEGSVSTLKIQRTERGDSAVYLCASSPRTGGQETQYFGPGTRLLVL.

The chain carries TRBV11-2 and TRBJ2-1; possible D gene TRBD2, 6 bases. V was clipped by 0 bases and J by 6 bases, with 21 bases between them. The CDR3 loop spans 18 amino acids. The germline CDR1 and CDR2 sequences are SGHAT and FQNNGV. In DNA form, the CDR3 reads TGTGCCAGCAGCTTAGAAAGGGTGGGACTTCGGGGGACCAATGAGCAGTTCTTC. It translates to CASSLERVGLRGTNEQFF.

Here the CDR3 DNA reads TGTGCCAGTAGTTCTCGGGACAGGAGCGAGCAGTACTTC. Translation gives CASSSRDRSEQYF. The chain links TRBV19 to TRBJ2-7, with 8 bases fitting TRBD1. CDR1 and CDR2 from the germline V gene are LNHDA and SQIVND (reference sequence). V lost 5 bases to trimming and J lost 6 bases; unmatched junction nucleotides: 6. This CDR3 comprises 13 residues.